The TCR beta chain described here comes from a study of blood T cell repertoires in COVID-19. In the study overall: Samples representing acute and convalescent COVID-19 were sourced from the United States, Italy and Spain.

Sequencing used immunoSEQ multiplex PCR; TCRdb keeps in-frame clones, though not all of them. Here the sample spans about 140,000 clones, roughly 87% being singletons. This CDR3 region has 12 residues. Per the germline V gene, CDR1 is MDHEN and CDR2 is SYDVKM. The V end was cut by 5 bases, the J end by 7 bases, with 9 bases between. This clonotype was obtained from a man aged 65-85 years with acute or convalescent COVID-19. Material for sequencing was peripheral blood. V usage is TRBV28 and J usage is TRBJ1-5; unclear D gene. Here the CDR3 reads CASSPPKQPQHF. CDR3 nucleotides: TGTGCCAGCAGTCCCCCCAAACAGCCCCAGCATTTT. The full variable domain, rest sourced from reference TRBV28 and TRBJ1-5, is DVKVTQSSRYLVKRTGEKVFLECVQDMDHENMFWYRQDPGLGLRLIYFSYDVKMKEKGDIPEGYSVSREKKERFSLILESASTNQTSMYLCASSPPKQPQHFGDGTRLSIL.